The 6 T cell receptor beta chains given below trace back to one sample, sequenced in a study of T-cell memory formation after mild COVID-19. TCRdb re-derived calls from the 5' RACE reads in MiXCR, one entry per CDR3 protein. The sample carries approximately 430,000 distinct CDR3 sequences, about a quarter recorded once. The sequenced sample was PBMCs or a T cell subset sorted from them (not recorded which). These TCRs come from an adult woman who had mild COVID-19 (a few samples of this study predate the infection). Cell type and time point are not known.

This clonotype was counted a few times. V usage is TRBV19 and J usage is TRBJ2-3, with 11 bases matching TRBD2. J lost 3 bases, V lost 11 bases, and 4 bases had no gene match. The V gene's germline CDR1 is LNHDA and CDR2 SQIVND (reference sequence). The CDR3 has 13 amino acids. CDR3 coding DNA: TGTGCCTGCCGGACTAGCGGGACAGATACGCAGTATTTT. It is translated as CACRTSGTDTQYF.

The chain recombines TRBV7-3 with TRBJ2-2; D possibly uses TRBD1 or TRBD2 (5 bases each). Trimming removed 2 bases from V and 5 bases from J, with 12 bases in between. The germline CDR1 and CDR2 sequences are SGHTA and FQGTGA. The CDR3 runs to 15 residues. DNA for the CDR3: TGTGCCAGCAGCTTATTGGGCGAGGGGACCGGGGAGCTGTTTTTT. Its translation: CASSLLGEGTGELFF.

The chain recombines TRBV18 with TRBJ1-2, with 7 bases fitting TRBD1. J was trimmed by 5 bases and V by 3 bases; bases with no gene match: 9. This CDR3 spans 15 amino acids. Per germline, CDR1 KGHSH and CDR2 LQKENI. CDR3 coding DNA: TGTGCCAGCTCACCGTCTCCCGGGACAGCGTATGGCTACACCTTC. Translating it yields CASSPSPGTAYGYTF.

The table lists this clonotype with a few counts. The genes are TRBV20-1 and TRBJ2-5; TRBD2 matches at 10 bases. Germline V gives CDR1 DFQATT, CDR2 SNEGSKA (reference sequence). The J segment lost 0 bases and the V segment lost 4 bases, leaving 2 bases of the junction unmatched. The CDR3 loop spans 14 amino acids. The CDR3 spells CSATGLADQETQYF. CDR3 coding DNA: TGCAGTGCTACCGGACTAGCGGACCAAGAGACCCAGTACTTC.

The chain recombines TRBV24-1 with TRBJ1-2; D might be TRBD1 (6 bases). The CDR3 has 13 residues. V was trimmed by 1 base and J by 8 bases, leaving 10 bases between them. Germline V gives CDR1 KGHDR, CDR2 SFDVKD. The CDR3, as DNA: TGTGCCACCAGTGATTTACAGGGCGGCGGCTACACCTTC. This gives the protein CATSDLQGGGYTF.

This clonotype was seen more than once but under ten times. The chain combines TRBV7-9 with TRBJ1-1; maybe TRBD1 (6 bases). V was pared by 2 bases and J by 0 bases, with 10 bases between. There are 15 residues in the CDR3. CDR1 SEHNR and CDR2 FQNEAQ come from the germline V gene (reference sequence). The CDR3 sequence: CASSLSDRMNTEAFF. The CDR3 nucleotides are TGTGCCAGCAGCTTAAGTGACAGGATGAACACTGAAGCTTTCTTT.